Shown below are 27 T cell receptor beta chains from a single sample sequenced in a study of neurological immune-mediated disorders. TCRdb reanalysed the 5' RACE reads using MiXCR and keeps one entry per CDR3 protein. The sample has around 15,000 distinct CDR3 sequences, roughly 14% seen once; the top ten hold roughly 13%. Specimen: PBMCs. The source is a man in his 60s with HTLV-1-associated myelopathy (HAM/TSP).

In this sample, this clonotype turned up many times. The chain is built from TRBV20-1 and TRBJ1-5; TRBD1 is a possible D gene (5 bases). There are 15 residues in the CDR3. Germline V gene data show CDR1 as DFQATT and CDR2 as SNEGSKA (reference sequence). V lost 5 bases to trimming and J lost 5 bases, with 19 bases between them. CDR3 loop: CSAPRMDTQHQPQHF. The CDR3 DNA is TGCAGTGCTCCCAGAATGGACACCCAACATCAGCCCCAGCATTTT.

Of note for this clonotype: The junction does not match germline at one end; this may be a read error. The V gene is TRBV5-1, the J gene TRBJ1-1; D unresolved. Germline loops: CDR1 SGHRS, CDR2 YFSETQ. The CDR3 covers 13 residues. The DNA of the CDR3 is TGCGCCAACAGCTTGGACGGCGGTCCACGGGATTTCTTT. Translating it yields CANSLDGGPRDFF. The full variable domain, completed using reference TRBV5-1 and TRBJ1-1, is KAGVTQTPRYLIKTRGQQVTLSCSPISGHRSVSWYQQTPGQGLQFLFEYFSETQRNKGNFPGRFSGRQFSNSRSEMNVSTLELGDSALYLCANSLDGGPRDFFGQGTRLTVV.

The chain links TRBV20-1 to TRBJ1-1; D may be TRBD1 (6 bases). The CDR3 loop spans 15 amino acids. CDR1 DFQATT and CDR2 SNEGSKA come from the germline V gene (reference sequence). V was cut by 6 bases and J by 1 base, with 18 bases left in between. For the CDR3, the DNA is TGCAGTGCACGCAGACAGGTTCTTCGGAACACTGAAGCTTTCTTT. Translation gives CSARRQVLRNTEAFF.

This clonotype was counted ten times or more. This chain links TRBV20-1 with TRBJ2-5, with TRBD1 identical over 7 bases. The CDR3 is 15 residues long. Per germline, CDR1 DFQATT and CDR2 SNEGSKA (reference sequence). V lost 5 bases and J lost 0; bases outside the gene matches: 9. CDR3 protein: CSAPKGRGYQETQYF. The CDR3 bases are TGCAGTGCTCCGAAGGGCAGGGGGTACCAAGAGACCCAGTACTTC.

This clonotype appeared many times. The V call is TRBV6-5, the J call TRBJ2-6, with 9 bases that match TRBD1. CDR3 size: 21 residues. Germline V lookup: CDR1 MNHEY, CDR2 SVGAGI. V gave up 5 bases and J gave up 0 bases; unmatched junction bases: 17. For the CDR3, the DNA is TGTGCCAGCAGTCGTCTTTTTGGACAGGGGAAACGGATCTCTGGGGCCAACGTCCTGACTTTC. This gives the protein CASSRLFGQGKRISGANVLTF.

This clonotype was counted ten times or more. V gene TRBV20-1 combines with J gene TRBJ1-1; 9 bases are shared with TRBD1. CDR3 length equals 12 residues. Germline assignment: CDR1 DFQATT and CDR2 SNEGSKA (reference sequence). This CDR3 reads CSAQGAAAEAFF. DNA of the CDR3: TGCAGCGCACAGGGGGCGGCGGCTGAAGCTTTCTTT.

In its sample, this clonotype was seen once. One end of the junction is discordant with germline, which a read error may explain. This chain's CDR3 is CVSSPGRAGLTYNEQFF. Here the CDR3 DNA reads TGTGTCAGCAGCCCCGGTCGGGCGGGGCTAACTTACAATGAGCAGTTCTTC. The chain employs TRBV7-8 and TRBJ2-1; maybe TRBD2 (6 bases). This CDR3 is 17 amino acids long. The germline CDR1 and CDR2 sequences are SGHVS and FQNEAQ.

This clonotype was seen repeatedly, ten times or more. As DNA, the CDR3 is TGCGCCAGCAGCCACCCCGGGGGACAGGGCGCCTACGAGCAGTACTTC. Translation gives CASSHPGGQGAYEQYF. The chain joins TRBV4-1 to TRBJ2-7; 9 bases match TRBD1. V gave up 3 bases and J gave up 2 bases; unmatched junction bases: 8. The CDR3 spans 16 residues. CDR1 is MGHRA, CDR2 YSYEKL, per germline.

At least ten counts were recorded for this clonotype. The chain carries TRBV19 and TRBJ1-1, with D hard to call. This CDR3 has 13 amino acids. Germline-derived CDR1 and CDR2 are LNHDA and SQIVND (reference sequence). Trimming removed 3 bases from V and 7 bases from J, with 12 bases in between. The DNA for the CDR3 is TGTGCCAGTAGTATGAACGGTGTGGTTGAAGCTTTCTTT. This encodes CASSMNGVVEAFF.

Notes on this clonotype: This may come from a read error, since a much larger clone is one base off. The genes are TRBV7-3 and TRBJ1-2, with TRBD1 identical over 7 bases. The CDR3 has 15 amino acids. CDR1 SGHTA and CDR2 FQGTGA come from the germline V gene. The DNA for the CDR3 is TGTGCCAGAAGCTTAACTCCGGGACAGATACATGGCTACACCTTC. This codes for CARSLTPGQIHGYTF.

This clonotype was seen at least ten times. CDR3 in amino acids: CATSGTSRGVDTQYF. The CDR3 DNA reads TGTGCCACCAGTGGCACCTCGCGGGGGGTCGATACGCAGTATTTT. V gene TRBV24-1 combines with J gene TRBJ2-3; 8 bases are shared with TRBD2. This CDR3 is built from 15 residues. CDR1 is KGHDR, CDR2 SFDVKD, per germline. Losses at the gene ends were 5 bases for V and 6 bases for J; bases not matched to a gene: 9.

This clonotype was picked up many times. The rearrangement joins TRBV11-3 to TRBJ2-3; no reliable D call. V was cut by 0 bases and J by 1 base, with 5 bases left in between. The germline V gene has CDR1 SGHNT and CDR2 YENEEA. The CDR3 runs 14 residues. This chain's CDR3 is CASSLEAGTDTQYF. For the CDR3, the DNA is TGTGCCAGCAGCTTAGAGGCGGGCACAGATACGCAGTATTTT.

This clonotype occurred a few times. At one boundary the junction diverges from the germline segment, which might be a read error. The chain combines TRBV7-9 with TRBJ2-5; weak D call: TRBD1 (6 bases). The length of the CDR3 is 16 residues. CDR1 and CDR2 (germline): SEHNR, FQNEAQ (reference sequence). This chain's CDR3 is CVSSLGMGAGEETQYF. CDR3 sequence (DNA): TGCGTCAGCAGCTTAGGGATGGGGGCCGGAGAAGAGACCCAGTACTTC.

The CDR3 DNA is TGCGCCAGCAGCCTTGGACCAGCAGAGACCCAGTACTTC. This translates into CASSLGPAETQYF. The V gene is TRBV5-1, the J gene TRBJ2-5; D gene unclear. Germline lookup yields CDR1 SGHRS and CDR2 YFSETQ. This CDR3 contains 13 residues. Between the trimmed V and J ends, which lost 4 bases and 4 bases, there was a span of 11 bases.

The chain is built from TRBV20-1 and TRBJ2-1; D is uncertain. The CDR3 is made up of 14 amino acids. CDR1 and CDR2 (germline): DFQATT, SNEGSKA (reference sequence). V was pared by 8 bases and J by 6 bases, with 20 bases between. CDR3 protein: CSTIFPALVNEQFF. The DNA of the CDR3 is TGCAGTACTATTTTCCCCGCGTTAGTCAATGAGCAGTTCTTC.

This clonotype was picked up many times. The J gene is TRBJ2-7, the V gene TRBV7-2, with 9 bases lining up with TRBD1. J gave up 3 bases and V 3 bases, and 3 bases lay outside the gene matches. Germline V CDR1 and CDR2: SGHTA, FQGNSA. The CDR3 spans 14 residues. CDR3 DNA sequence: TGTGCCAGCAGCTTCGGGACAGGGTACTACGAGCAGTACTTC. This sequence encodes CASSFGTGYYEQYF.

This clonotype has at least ten counts. This sequence joins TRBV20-1 and TRBJ2-3; 9 positions match TRBD1. The CDR3 covers 13 residues. Germline V gene lookup returns CDR1 DFQATT and CDR2 SNEGSKA (reference sequence). Losses at the gene ends were 5 bases for V and 2 bases for J; bases not matched to a gene: 2. CDR3 bases: TGCAGTGCTGGGGACAGGGTCACAGATACGCAGTATTTT. Protein: CSAGDRVTDTQYF.

The rearrangement links TRBV29-1 to TRBJ1-1, with D unresolved. The CDR3 loop spans 13 amino acids. V lost 8 bases and J 1 base, leaving 14 bases between the germline ends. From germline, CDR1 is SQVTM and CDR2 ANQGSEA. The CDR3 is CSIARMENTEAFF. The CDR3, as DNA: TGCAGCATCGCCCGCATGGAGAACACTGAAGCTTTCTTT.

This clonotype was counted ten times or more. This chain joins TRBV11-3 and TRBJ1-1; D gene uncertain. V was clipped by 0 bases and J by 11 bases, with 13 bases between them. This CDR3 is 13 amino acids long. Germline CDR1 reads SGHNT; CDR2 reads YENEEA. The chain's CDR3 is CASSLESTLGAFF. CDR3 coding DNA: TGTGCCAGCAGCTTAGAATCGACCCTGGGGGCTTTCTTT.

Comment on this clonotype: An end of the junction differs from the germline gene, which may be a read error. The chain recombines TRBV7-2 with TRBJ2-5, with D perhaps matching TRBD2 (6 bases). This CDR3 is 14 amino acids long. From germline, CDR1 is SGHTA and CDR2 FQGNSA. In DNA, the CDR3 is TGTGCCAGCAGTCTAGCGTGGTTCCAAGAGAACCAGTACTTC. Translation gives CASSLAWFQENQYF. Variable domain in full (rest from reference TRBV7-2 and TRBJ2-5): GAGVSQSPSNKVTEKGKDVELRCDPISGHTALYWYRQSLGQGLEFLIYFQGNSAPDKSGLPSDRFSAERTGGSVSTLTIQRTQQEDSAVYLCASSLAWFQENQYFGPGTRLLVL.

This clonotype is medium-sized by share. The genes are TRBV4-1 and TRBJ2-4; D is unresolved. This CDR3 comprises 16 residues. The V and J ends lost 0 bases and 0 bases respectively, with 9 bases between them. Germline lookup yields CDR1 MGHRA and CDR2 YSYEKL. In nucleotides, the CDR3 is TGCGCCAGCAGCCAAGATAACAGACTAGCCAAAAACATTCAGTACTTC. This sequence encodes CASSQDNRLAKNIQYF.

This clonotype was seen many times. As DNA, the CDR3 is TGTGCCAGCAGCTCCGGGACAGTCGGCAATCAGCCCCAGCATTTT. Translated, it gives CASSSGTVGNQPQHF. The V gene is TRBV7-2, the J gene TRBJ1-5; 7 bases match TRBD1. Per the germline V gene, CDR1 is SGHTA and CDR2 is FQGNSA. The V and J ends lost 4 bases and 2 bases, in that order; junction bases with no gene match: 5. The CDR3 spans 15 residues.

The V call is TRBV4-1, the J call TRBJ2-4; D gene uncertain. Germline CDR1 MGHRA, CDR2 YSYEKL. This CDR3 comprises 13 residues. V dropped 0 bases and J dropped 15 bases, with 15 bases sitting between them. CDR3: CASSQEGTTVLYF. CDR3 nucleotide sequence: TGCGCCAGCAGCCAAGAAGGCACCACGGTCCTGTACTTC.

This clonotype ranks as medium-sized. V usage is TRBV12-3 or TRBV12-4 and J usage is TRBJ1-5, with a possible D match to TRBD1 (5 bases). Trimming cost V 2 bases and J 1 base, with 9 bases left between them. The CDR3 consists of 15 residues. CDR3 nucleotide sequence: TGTGCCAGCAGTTTAAGAGGGGCGAGCAATCAGCCCCAGCATTTT. Its protein product is CASSLRGASNQPQHF.

This clonotype was observed at least ten times. The J gene is TRBJ2-1, the V gene TRBV7-2; 10 nucleotides agree with TRBD1. J lost 9 bases, V lost 3 bases, and 8 bases had no gene match. This CDR3 region has 15 residues. Germline values: CDR1 SGHTA, CDR2 FQGNSA. The CDR3 loop reads CASSFPDRGSFEQFF. CDR3 sequence (DNA): TGTGCCAGCAGCTTCCCGGACAGGGGGTCATTTGAGCAGTTCTTC.

This clonotype occurred many times. The chain uses TRBV5-6 and TRBJ2-2; a weak D match, TRBD1 (5 bases). Germline V lookup: CDR1 SGHDT, CDR2 YYEEEE. The CDR3 has 16 amino acids. Trimming removed 5 bases from V and 2 bases from J, with 16 bases in between. The CDR3 here is CASSFSLGQNTGELFF. In DNA, the CDR3 is TGTGCCAGCAGTTTTTCGTTGGGGCAAAACACCGGGGAGCTGTTTTTT.

This clonotype was seen ten or more times. The gene calls are TRBV7-2 and TRBJ2-2; D ambiguous. V lost 5 bases and J 1 base, leaving 5 bases between the germline ends. The CDR3 length is 13 residues. Germline assignment: CDR1 SGHTA and CDR2 FQGNSA. The CDR3 sequence is CASSARNTGELFF. DNA of the CDR3: TGTGCCAGCAGCGCACGGAACACCGGGGAGCTGTTTTTT.